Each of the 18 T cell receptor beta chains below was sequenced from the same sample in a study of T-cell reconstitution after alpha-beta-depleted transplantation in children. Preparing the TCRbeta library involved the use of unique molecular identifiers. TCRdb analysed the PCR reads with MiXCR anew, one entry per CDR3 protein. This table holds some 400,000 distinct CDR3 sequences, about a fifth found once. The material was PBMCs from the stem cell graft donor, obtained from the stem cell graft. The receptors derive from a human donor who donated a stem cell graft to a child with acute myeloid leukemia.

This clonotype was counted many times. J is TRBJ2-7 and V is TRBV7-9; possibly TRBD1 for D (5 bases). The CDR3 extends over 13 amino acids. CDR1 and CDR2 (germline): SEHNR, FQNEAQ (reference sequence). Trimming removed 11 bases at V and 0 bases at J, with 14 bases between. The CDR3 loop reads CAVGSRDSYEQYF. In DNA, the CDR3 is TGTGCCGTTGGAAGCAGGGACTCCTACGAGCAGTACTTC.

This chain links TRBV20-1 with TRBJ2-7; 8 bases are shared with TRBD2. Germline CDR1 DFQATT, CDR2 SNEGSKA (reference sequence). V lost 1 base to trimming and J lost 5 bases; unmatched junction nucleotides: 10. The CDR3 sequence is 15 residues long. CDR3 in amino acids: CSARGKAGALHEQYF. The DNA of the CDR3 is TGCAGTGCTAGAGGAAAAGCGGGAGCACTTCACGAGCAGTACTTC.

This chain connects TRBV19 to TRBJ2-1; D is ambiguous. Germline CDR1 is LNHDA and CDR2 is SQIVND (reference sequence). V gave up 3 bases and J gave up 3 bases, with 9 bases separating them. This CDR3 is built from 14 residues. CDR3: CASSIGDNYNEQFF. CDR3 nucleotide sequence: TGTGCCAGTAGTATTGGAGACAACTACAATGAGCAGTTCTTC.

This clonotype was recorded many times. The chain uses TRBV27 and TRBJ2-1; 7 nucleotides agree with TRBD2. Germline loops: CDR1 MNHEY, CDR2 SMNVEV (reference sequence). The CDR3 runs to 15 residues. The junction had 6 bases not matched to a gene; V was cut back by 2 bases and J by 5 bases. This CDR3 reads CASSLLGRRNNEQFF. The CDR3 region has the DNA TGTGCCAGCAGTTTACTCGGGAGGAGAAACAATGAGCAGTTCTTC.

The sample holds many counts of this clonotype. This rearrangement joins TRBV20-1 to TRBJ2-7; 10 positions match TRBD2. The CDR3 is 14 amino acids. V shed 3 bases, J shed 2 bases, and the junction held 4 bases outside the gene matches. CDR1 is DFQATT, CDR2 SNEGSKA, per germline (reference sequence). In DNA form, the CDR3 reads TGCAGTGCTAGGGATCTAGCGGGAGCCTACGAGCAGTACTTC. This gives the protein CSARDLAGAYEQYF.

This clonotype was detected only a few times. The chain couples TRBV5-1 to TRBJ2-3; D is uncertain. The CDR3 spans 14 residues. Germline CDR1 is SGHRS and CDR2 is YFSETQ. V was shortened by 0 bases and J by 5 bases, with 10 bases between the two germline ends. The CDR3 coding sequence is TGCGCCAGCAGCTTGGAGGACGGAAAAGATACGCAGTATTTT. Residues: CASSLEDGKDTQYF.

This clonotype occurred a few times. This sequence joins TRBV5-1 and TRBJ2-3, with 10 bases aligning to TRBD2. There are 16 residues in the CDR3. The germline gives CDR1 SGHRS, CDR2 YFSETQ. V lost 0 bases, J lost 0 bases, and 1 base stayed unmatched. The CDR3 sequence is CASSLEGLASTDTQYF. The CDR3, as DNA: TGCGCCAGCAGCTTGGAGGGACTAGCGAGCACAGATACGCAGTATTTT.

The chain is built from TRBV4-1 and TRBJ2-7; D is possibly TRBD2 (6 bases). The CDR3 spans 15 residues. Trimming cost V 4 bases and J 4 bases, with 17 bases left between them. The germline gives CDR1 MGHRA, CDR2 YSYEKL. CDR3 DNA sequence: TGCGCCAGCAGCCCAAGCCCGGGACTCTTATACGAGCAGTACTTC. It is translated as CASSPSPGLLYEQYF.

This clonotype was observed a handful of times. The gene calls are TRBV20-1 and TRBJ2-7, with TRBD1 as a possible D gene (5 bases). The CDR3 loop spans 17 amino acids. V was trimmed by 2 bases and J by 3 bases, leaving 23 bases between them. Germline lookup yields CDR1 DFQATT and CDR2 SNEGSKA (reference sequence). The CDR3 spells CSARPPQGIKGYYEQYF. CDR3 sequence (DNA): TGCAGTGCTAGACCCCCGCAGGGAATAAAGGGTTACTACGAGCAGTACTTC.

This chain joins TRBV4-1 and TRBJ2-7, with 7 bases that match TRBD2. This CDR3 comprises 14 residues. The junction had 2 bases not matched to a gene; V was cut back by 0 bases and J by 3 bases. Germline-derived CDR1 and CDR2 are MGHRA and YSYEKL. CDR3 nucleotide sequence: TGCGCCAGCAGCCAAGATCCTAGCGGCTACGAGCAGTACTTC. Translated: CASSQDPSGYEQYF.

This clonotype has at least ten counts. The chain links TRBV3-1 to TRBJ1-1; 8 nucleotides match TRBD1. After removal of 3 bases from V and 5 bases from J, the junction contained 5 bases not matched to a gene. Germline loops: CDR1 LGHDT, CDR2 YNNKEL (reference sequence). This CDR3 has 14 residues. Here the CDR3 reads CASSQGTGGTEAFF. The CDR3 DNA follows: TGTGCCAGCAGCCAGGGGACAGGCGGGACTGAAGCTTTCTTT.

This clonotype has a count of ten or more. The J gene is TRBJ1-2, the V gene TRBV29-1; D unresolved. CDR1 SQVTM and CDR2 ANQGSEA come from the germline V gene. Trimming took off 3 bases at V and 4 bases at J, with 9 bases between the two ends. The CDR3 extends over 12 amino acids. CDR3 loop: CSVDPGIYGYTF. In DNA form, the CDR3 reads TGCAGCGTTGATCCCGGGATCTATGGCTACACCTTC.

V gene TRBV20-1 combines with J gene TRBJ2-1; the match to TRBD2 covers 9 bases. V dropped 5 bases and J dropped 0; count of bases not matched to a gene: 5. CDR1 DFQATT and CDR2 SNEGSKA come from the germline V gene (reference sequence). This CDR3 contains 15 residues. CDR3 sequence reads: CSAQTGLASYNEQFF. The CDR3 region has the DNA TGCAGTGCTCAGACGGGACTAGCCTCCTACAATGAGCAGTTCTTC.

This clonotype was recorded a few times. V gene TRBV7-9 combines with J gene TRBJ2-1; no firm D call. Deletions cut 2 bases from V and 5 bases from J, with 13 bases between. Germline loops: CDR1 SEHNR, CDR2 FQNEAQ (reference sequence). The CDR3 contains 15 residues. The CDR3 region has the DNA TGTGCCAGCAGCTTACTACTCCTTGGGGACAATGAGCAGTTCTTC. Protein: CASSLLLLGDNEQFF. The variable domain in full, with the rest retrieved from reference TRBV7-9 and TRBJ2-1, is DTGVSQNPRHKITKRGQNVTFRCDPISEHNRLYWYRQTLGQGPEFLTYFQNEAQLEKSRLLSDRFSAERPKGSFSTLEIQRTEQGDSAMYLCASSLLLLGDNEQFFGPGTRLTVL.

DNA of the CDR3: TGCGCCAGCAGCCTAGGGACTAGCGGGACTGAGCAGTTCTTC. Protein product: CASSLGTSGTEQFF. The chain joins TRBV5-1 to TRBJ2-1, with TRBD2 matching 13 bases. The length of the CDR3 is 14 residues. The ends lost 4 bases at V and 9 bases at J; junction bases unmatched: 4. The germline gives CDR1 SGHRS, CDR2 YFSETQ.

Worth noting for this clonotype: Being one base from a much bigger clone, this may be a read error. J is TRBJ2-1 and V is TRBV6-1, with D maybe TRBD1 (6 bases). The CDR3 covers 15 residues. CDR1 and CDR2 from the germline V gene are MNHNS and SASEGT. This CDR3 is CSSSKTGFSYNEQFF. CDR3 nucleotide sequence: TGTTCCAGCAGCAAAACAGGGTTCTCCTACAATGAGCAGTTCTTC.

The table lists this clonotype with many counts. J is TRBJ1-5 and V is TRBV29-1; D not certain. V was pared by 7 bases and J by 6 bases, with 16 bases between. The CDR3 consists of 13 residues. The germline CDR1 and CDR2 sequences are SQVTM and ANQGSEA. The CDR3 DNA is TGCAGCGCCTGTTCGGGGTCCGGTCAGCCCCAGCATTTT. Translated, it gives CSACSGSGQPQHF.

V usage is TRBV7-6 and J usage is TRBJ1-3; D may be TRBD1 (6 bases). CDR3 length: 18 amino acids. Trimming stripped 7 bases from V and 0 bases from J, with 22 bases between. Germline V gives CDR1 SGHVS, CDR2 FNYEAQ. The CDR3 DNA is TGTGCCAGCACTTCCAATTGGGGGGGGCTCGGCTCTGGAAACACCATATATTTT. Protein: CASTSNWGGLGSGNTIYF.